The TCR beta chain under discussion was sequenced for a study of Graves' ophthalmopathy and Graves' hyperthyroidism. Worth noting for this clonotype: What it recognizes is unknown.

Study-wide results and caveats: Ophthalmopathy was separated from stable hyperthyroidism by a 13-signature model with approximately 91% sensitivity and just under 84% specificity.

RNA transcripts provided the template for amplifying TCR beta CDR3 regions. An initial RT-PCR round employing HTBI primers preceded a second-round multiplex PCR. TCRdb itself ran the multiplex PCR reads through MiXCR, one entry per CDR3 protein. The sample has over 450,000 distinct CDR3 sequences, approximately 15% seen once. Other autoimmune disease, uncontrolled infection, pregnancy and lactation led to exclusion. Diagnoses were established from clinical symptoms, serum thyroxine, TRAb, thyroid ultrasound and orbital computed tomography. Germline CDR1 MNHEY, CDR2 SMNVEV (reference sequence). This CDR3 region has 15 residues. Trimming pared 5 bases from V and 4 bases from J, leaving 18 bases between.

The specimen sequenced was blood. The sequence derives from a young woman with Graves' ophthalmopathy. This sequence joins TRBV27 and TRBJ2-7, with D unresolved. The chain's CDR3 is CASSPGGSTIYEQYF. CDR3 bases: TGTGCCAGCAGTCCGGGCGGAAGTACGATTTACGAGCAGTACTTC.